These T cell receptor beta chains were read from a single sample in a study of T-cell reconstitution after alpha-beta-depleted transplantation in children. TCRdb passed the PCR reads through MiXCR, listing each CDR3 protein once. The sample records approximately 650,000 distinct CDR3 sequences, about an eighth being singletons. The sequences come from PBMCs, collected before TCRalphabeta/CD19-depleted stem cell transplant. The receptors shown here come from a girl under 10 years old with congenital amegakaryocytic thrombocytopenia, due to receive a stem cell transplant. CDR3s include the opening cysteine and the closing phenylalanine or tryptophan. Fields, in order: V gene, D gene, J gene, CDR3 protein. A D gene is named only where the DNA matches it firmly.

>TRBV28|TRBD1|TRBJ1-2
CASKSNPPLTGVRDYGYTF
>TRBV20-1|-|TRBJ2-7
CSASPPWAGSSYEQYF
>TRBV12-3/TRBV12-4|TRBD2|TRBJ2-3
CASKIQLAGTDTQYF
>TRBV6-1|-|TRBJ2-7
CASSEAWTSGYEQYF
>TRBV6-1|TRBD2|TRBJ2-3
CAKPGLAASTDTQYF
>TRBV3-1|TRBD2|TRBJ2-3
CASSQESLAGATDTQYF
>TRBV12-3/TRBV12-4|TRBD1|TRBJ2-1
CASRLQGFEQFF
>TRBV6-1|-|TRBJ1-3
CASIVFSGNTIYF
>TRBV29-1|-|TRBJ1-1
CSVEGLNTEAFF
>TRBV5-1|-|TRBJ2-1
CASSLKRDNEQFF
>TRBV30|TRBD1|TRBJ2-1
CAGDRGRNEQFF
>TRBV28|TRBD2|TRBJ2-7
CASSSPRREGRYEQYF
>TRBV7-9|-|TRBJ2-7
CASTPPSDYEQYF
>TRBV20-1|TRBD2|TRBJ2-7
CCASTHTQGLAVYEQYF
>TRBV14|-|TRBJ1-6
CASSQWKARERSYNSPLHF
>TRBV15|-|TRBJ2-5
CATSTEPGQSGTQYF
>TRBV20-1|TRBD1|TRBJ2-5
CSARLTPGQGTETQYF
>TRBV5-6|-|TRBJ2-7
CASSGGATLSYEQYF
>TRBV5-1|TRBD1|TRBJ2-1
CASSFRTGNNEQFF
>TRBV7-9|-|TRBJ1-6
CASSILGADSPLHF
>TRBV29-1|TRBD2|TRBJ2-3
CSVGVAGLADTQYF
>TRBV7-2|-|TRBJ2-1
CASSLMYEQFF
>TRBV20-1|TRBD2|TRBJ2-7
CSVEREAPYEQYF
>TRBV7-9|-|TRBJ2-7
CASSFWDAPGEQYF
>TRBV20-1|-|TRBJ2-1
CSARELPLTRGISLEQFF
>TRBV7-9|TRBD1|TRBJ2-7
CASSSLRDRSYEQYF
>TRBV11-3|TRBD2|TRBJ2-5
CASSRTGGISQTQYF